One sample yielded the 4 T cell receptor beta chains listed below, sequenced in a study of OX40 agonist ivuxolimab in advanced cancers. Using immunoSEQ multiplex PCR, the repertoire was profiled, and TCRdb retains in-frame clones only, with some absent. In the table there are fewer than 45,000 clones, 88% of which are singletons. The sample in question was CD4+ or CD8+ T cells sorted from blood, obtained in a trial of the OX40 agonist ivuxolimab. These receptors were taken from an adult with an advanced solid tumor such as melanoma, head and neck, liver or kidney cancer.

This chain connects TRBV9 to TRBJ2-7, with D perhaps matching TRBD2 (5 bases). V was cut by 3 bases and J by 2 bases, with 9 bases left in between. This CDR3 is 13 amino acids long. The germline gives CDR1 SGDLS, CDR2 YYNGEE. CDR3 DNA: TGTGCCAGCAGCGCCACGGGGACCTACGAGCAGTACTTC. Translation gives CASSATGTYEQYF.

The table lists this clone with a count of one. Given a much more abundant clone one base away, this may be a read error. The sample holds other DNA sequences that translate to the same CDR3. This chain connects TRBV15 to TRBJ2-1, with 9 positions matching TRBD2. The CDR3 is made up of 15 amino acids. Germline CDR1 LNHNV, CDR2 YYDKDF (reference sequence). The CDR3 DNA reads as TGCGCCACCAGCAGAGACCGCGGGGGGGGTAATGAGCAGTTCTTC. Translated: CATSRDRGGGNEQFF.

CDR3 region: CASSYRKNTEAFF. The CDR3 DNA reads TGTGCCAGCAGCTACAGGAAAAACACTGAAGCTTTCTTT. This chain joins TRBV28 and TRBJ1-1, with a weak D call TRBD1 (5 bases). This CDR3 contains 13 residues. Germline loops: CDR1 MDHEN, CDR2 SYDVKM. With 6 bases removed from V and 2 bases from J, the gap between germline ends came to 10 bases.

V and J are TRBV11-2 and TRBJ1-1; D is ambiguous. Looked up from germline, CDR1 is SGHAT and CDR2 is FQNNGV. V was pared by 7 bases and J by 1 base, with 16 bases between. There are 15 residues in the CDR3. The CDR3 nucleotides read TGTGCCAGCACCCCCCCCTCGGCGGGGAACACTGAAGCTTTCTTT. Translated, it gives CASTPPSAGNTEAFF.